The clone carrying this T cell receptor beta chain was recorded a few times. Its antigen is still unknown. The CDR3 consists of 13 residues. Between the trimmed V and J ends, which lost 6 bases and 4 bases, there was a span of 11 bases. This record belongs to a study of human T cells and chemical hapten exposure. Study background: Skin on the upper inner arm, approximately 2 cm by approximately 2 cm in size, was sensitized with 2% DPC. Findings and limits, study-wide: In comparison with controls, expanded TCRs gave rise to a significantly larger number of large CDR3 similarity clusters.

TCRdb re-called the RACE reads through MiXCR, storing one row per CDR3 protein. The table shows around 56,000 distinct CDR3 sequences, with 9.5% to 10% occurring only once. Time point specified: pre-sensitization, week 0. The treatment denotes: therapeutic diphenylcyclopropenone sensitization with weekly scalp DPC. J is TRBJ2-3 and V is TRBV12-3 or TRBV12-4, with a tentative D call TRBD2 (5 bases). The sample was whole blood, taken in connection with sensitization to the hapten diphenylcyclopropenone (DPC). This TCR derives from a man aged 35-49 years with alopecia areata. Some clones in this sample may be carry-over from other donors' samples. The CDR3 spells CASSTLEADTQYF. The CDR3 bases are TGTGCCAGCAGCACACTAGAGGCAGATACGCAGTATTTT.